This T cell receptor (beta chain) was sequenced for a study of T cell repertoires in aging, cancer and after chemotherapy. For the study at large: Pre- and post-chemotherapy samples were paired from glioblastoma patients treated with temozolomide-based therapy.

Peripheral blood genomic DNA, not sorted cells or RNA, was the template. This clonotype is judged medium-sized. The antigen is undetermined. Study results and caveats: Median generation probability rose over the chemotherapy interval in each cancer cohort, suggesting rebound thymic output. Loss of evenness, beyond lost richness, contributed to age-related TCR diversity decline in cancer patients.

The CDR3 is made up of 15 amino acids. V was pared by 0 bases and J by 4 bases, with 9 bases between. Looked up from germline, CDR1 is LGHNA and CDR2 is YNFKEQ. TRB rearrangements spanning V, D and J were amplified using mixed TRB-A/B primers. TCRdb reprocessed the multiplex PCR reads via MiXCR and lists one record per CDR3 protein. The profile covers 2,500 to 4,000 distinct CDR3 sequences, with roughly 24% appearing a single time and approximately 13% taken by the ten largest. This sequence was found in a human donor with a solid tumor. The J gene is TRBJ2-2, the V gene TRBV4-2; tentative D call: TRBD1 (5 bases). Sequencing input: blood. CDR3 DNA sequence: TGTGCCAGCAGCCAAGATCCAGGGATCACCGGGGAGCTGTTTTTT. Amino acid sequence: CASSQDPGITGELFF.